This T cell receptor beta chain was sequenced in a study of cytomegalovirus exposure and HLA in healthy donors. Across the study: Previous work identified roughly 120 million unique TCR beta sequences from around 200 million T cells. Overall study results and limits: TCR beta sequences numbering roughly 18,000 were associated with HLA alleles at 0.05 false discovery rate in a later analysis.

About this clone itself: Its antigen is unidentified. This sample also contains other DNA sequences that code for the same CDR3.

Per the germline V gene, CDR1 is SGDLS and CDR2 is YYNGEE. V was pared by 0 bases and J by 7 bases, with 11 bases between. The CDR3 spans 14 residues. Vbeta (60) and Jbeta (13) primers were used in the PCR. Produced via immunoSEQ multiplex PCR; TCRdb's table is partial and in-frame only. In the table there are about 200,000 clones, 79% of which are singletons. The chain is built from TRBV9 and TRBJ1-5, with D possibly TRBD1 on 5 matching bases. The sample was PBMCs. This TCR came from a woman in her thirties in good health and CMV-seropositive. This chain's CDR3 is CASSVEAGGQPQHF. As DNA, the CDR3 is TGTGCCAGCAGCGTAGAAGCGGGGGGACAGCCCCAGCATTTT.